This is a list of T cell receptor beta chains from one sample in a study of blood T cell repertoires in COVID-19. Some clones are missing from TCRdb's copy, which holds only in-frame ones; the method was immunoSEQ multiplex PCR. Of approximately 140,000 clones listed, approximately 80% are singletons. The sequenced sample consisted of peripheral blood. Source of these receptors: a human donor in a cohort sampled during active COVID-19. CDR3s leave out the opening cysteine and the closing phenylalanine or tryptophan. The D gene is left open where the match is weak.

d_gene: -; v_gene: TRBV10-3; CDR3aa: ATRGGPRNEETQY
d_gene: TRBD1; v_gene: TRBV6-5; CDR3aa: ASSRDRVNAEAF
d_gene: -; v_gene: TRBV7-2; CDR3aa: ASSLTGPTNEKLF
d_gene: TRBD1; v_gene: TRBV7-8; CDR3aa: ASSDFDRGRNQPQH
d_gene: TRBD1; v_gene: TRBV7-9; CDR3aa: ASSSDRETDTQY
d_gene: -; v_gene: TRBV19; CDR3aa: ASSIYGGNNYGYT
d_gene: -; v_gene: TRBV7-2; CDR3aa: ASSLQVHSGNTIY
d_gene: TRBD2; v_gene: TRBV7-2; CDR3aa: ASSPGVSGGRADTGELF
d_gene: TRBD2; v_gene: TRBV3-1/TRBV3-2; CDR3aa: ASSQGPLAGVAGELF
d_gene: -; v_gene: TRBV12-3/TRBV12-4; CDR3aa: ASSTTRFEAF
d_gene: -; v_gene: TRBV6-6; CDR3aa: ASSLATGLSGNTIY
d_gene: -; v_gene: TRBV19; CDR3aa: ASSDIGVWNQPQH
d_gene: TRBD1; v_gene: TRBV7-6; CDR3aa: ASSLDAGGAANNQPQH
d_gene: TRBD1; v_gene: TRBV7-2; CDR3aa: ASAARPGQILGYT
d_gene: TRBD1; v_gene: TRBV5-5; CDR3aa: ASSNRQGTEAF
d_gene: -; v_gene: TRBV18; CDR3aa: ASSVRESLYGYT
d_gene: TRBD2; v_gene: TRBV27; CDR3aa: ASSFSSSGGIDEQY
d_gene: TRBD1; v_gene: TRBV7-3; CDR3aa: ASSLEGANTEAF
d_gene: TRBD2; v_gene: TRBV29-1; CDR3aa: SVEEGLPRFHNEQF
d_gene: -; v_gene: TRBV5-1; CDR3aa: ASRPTGTTNEKLF
d_gene: -; v_gene: TRBV11-2; CDR3aa: ASSFQAPQETQY
d_gene: TRBD1; v_gene: TRBV19; CDR3aa: ASSTGDSFNEKLF
d_gene: TRBD1; v_gene: TRBV7-7; CDR3aa: ASSSTGEVGELF
d_gene: TRBD1; v_gene: TRBV7-2; CDR3aa: ASSFGQGTSKLF
d_gene: TRBD1; v_gene: TRBV15; CDR3aa: ATSRGDSRNEKLF
d_gene: TRBD2; v_gene: TRBV6-6; CDR3aa: ASSPLPGTSGDNEQF